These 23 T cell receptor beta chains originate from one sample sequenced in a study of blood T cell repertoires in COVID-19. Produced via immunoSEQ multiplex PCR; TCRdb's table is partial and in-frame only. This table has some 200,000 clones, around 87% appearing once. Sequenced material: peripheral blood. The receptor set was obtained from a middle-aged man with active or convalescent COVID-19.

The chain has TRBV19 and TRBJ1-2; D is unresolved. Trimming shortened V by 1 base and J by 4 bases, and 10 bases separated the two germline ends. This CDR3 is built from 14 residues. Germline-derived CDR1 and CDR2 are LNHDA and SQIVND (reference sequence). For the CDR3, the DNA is TGTGCCAGTAGTATAGCGGAGGGCAGCTATGGCTACACCTTC. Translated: CASSIAEGSYGYTF.

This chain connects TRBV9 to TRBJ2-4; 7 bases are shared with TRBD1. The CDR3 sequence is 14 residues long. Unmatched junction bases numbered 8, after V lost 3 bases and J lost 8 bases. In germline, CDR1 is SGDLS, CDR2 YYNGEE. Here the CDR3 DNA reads TGTGCCAGCAGCGGACAGGGTTGGGGAGACATTCAGTACTTC. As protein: CASSGQGWGDIQYF. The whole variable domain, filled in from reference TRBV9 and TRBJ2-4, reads DSGVTQTPKHLITATGQRVTLRCSPRSGDLSVYWYQQSLDQGLQFLIQYYNGEERAKGNILERFSAQQFPDLHSELNLSSLELGDSALYFCASSGQGWGDIQYFGAGTRLSVL.

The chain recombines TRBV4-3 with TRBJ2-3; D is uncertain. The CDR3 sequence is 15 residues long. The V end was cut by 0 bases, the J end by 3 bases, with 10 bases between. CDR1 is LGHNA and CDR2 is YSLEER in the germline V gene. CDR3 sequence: CASSQDGLPTDTQYF. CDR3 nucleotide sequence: TGCGCCAGCAGCCAAGATGGGCTGCCGACAGATACGCAGTATTTT.

CDR3 nucleotides: TGTGCCAGCTCACCAGGAACCAGCGGGGAAGGGAGAGATACGCAGTATTTT. Protein product: CASSPGTSGEGRDTQYF. The gene calls are TRBV18 and TRBJ2-3, with TRBD2 matching 7 bases. J gave up 5 bases and V 2 bases, and 13 bases lay outside the gene matches. Germline V lookup: CDR1 KGHSH, CDR2 LQKENI. The CDR3 runs to 17 residues.

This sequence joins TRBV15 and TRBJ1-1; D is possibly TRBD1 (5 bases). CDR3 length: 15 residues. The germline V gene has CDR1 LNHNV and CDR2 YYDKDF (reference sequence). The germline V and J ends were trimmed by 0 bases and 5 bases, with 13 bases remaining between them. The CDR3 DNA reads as TGTGCCACCAGCAGAGATCTTAAGGCAGGGACTGAAGCTTTCTTT. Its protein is CATSRDLKAGTEAFF.

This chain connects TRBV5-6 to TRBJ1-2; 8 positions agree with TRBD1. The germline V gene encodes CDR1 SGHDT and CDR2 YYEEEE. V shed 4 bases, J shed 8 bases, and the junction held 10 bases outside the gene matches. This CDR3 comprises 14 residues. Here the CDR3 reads CASSPGQGGLGYTF. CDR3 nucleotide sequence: TGTGCCAGCAGCCCCGGACAGGGTGGGCTAGGCTACACCTTC.

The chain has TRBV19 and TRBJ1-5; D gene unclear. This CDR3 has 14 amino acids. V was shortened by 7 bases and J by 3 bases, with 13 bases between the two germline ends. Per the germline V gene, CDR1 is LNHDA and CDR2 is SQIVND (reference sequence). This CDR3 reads CASNNWSSNQPQHF. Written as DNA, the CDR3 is TGTGCCAGTAATAATTGGAGTTCCAATCAGCCCCAGCATTTT.

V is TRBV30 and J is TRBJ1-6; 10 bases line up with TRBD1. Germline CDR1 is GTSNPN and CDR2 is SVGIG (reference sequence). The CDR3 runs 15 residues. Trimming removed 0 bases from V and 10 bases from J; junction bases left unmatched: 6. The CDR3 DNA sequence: TGTGCCTGGAGTGTACGGGGACAGGGGTGGTCACCCCTCCACTTT. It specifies CAWSVRGQGWSPLHF.

The DNA for the CDR3 is TGTGCCACCAAAACTTGGGAGGAGAATGAAAAACTGTTTTTT. This sequence encodes CATKTWEENEKLFF. This sequence joins TRBV19 and TRBJ1-4; D call uncertain. The CDR3 has 14 amino acids. V was cut by 10 bases and J by 5 bases, with 17 bases left in between. In germline, CDR1 is LNHDA, CDR2 SQIVND (reference sequence).

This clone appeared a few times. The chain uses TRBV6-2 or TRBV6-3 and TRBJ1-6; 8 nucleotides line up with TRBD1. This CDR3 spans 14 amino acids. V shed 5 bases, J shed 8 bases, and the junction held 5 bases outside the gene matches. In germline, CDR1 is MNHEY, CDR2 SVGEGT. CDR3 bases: TGTGCCAGCAGTATAGGACAGGGCGATTCACCCCTCCACTTT. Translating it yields CASSIGQGDSPLHF.

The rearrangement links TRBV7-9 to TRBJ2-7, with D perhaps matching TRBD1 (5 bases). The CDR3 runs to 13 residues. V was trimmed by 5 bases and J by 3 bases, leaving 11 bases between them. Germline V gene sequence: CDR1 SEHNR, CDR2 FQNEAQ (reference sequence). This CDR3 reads CASSPDSYYEQYF. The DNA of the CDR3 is TGTGCCAGCAGCCCAGACAGTTACTACGAGCAGTACTTC.

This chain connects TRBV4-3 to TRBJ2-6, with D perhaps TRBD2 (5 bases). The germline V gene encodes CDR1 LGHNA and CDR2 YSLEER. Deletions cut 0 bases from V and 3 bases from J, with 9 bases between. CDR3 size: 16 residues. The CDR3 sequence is CASSQEGGHGANVLTF. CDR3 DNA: TGCGCCAGCAGCCAAGAAGGCGGGCATGGGGCCAACGTCCTGACTTTC.

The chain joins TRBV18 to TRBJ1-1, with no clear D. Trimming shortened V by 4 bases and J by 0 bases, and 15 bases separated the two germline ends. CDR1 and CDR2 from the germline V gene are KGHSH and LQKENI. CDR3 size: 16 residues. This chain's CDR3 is CASSRGQITMNTEAFF. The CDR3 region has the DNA TGTGCCAGCTCACGTGGCCAGATTACCATGAACACTGAAGCTTTCTTT.

CDR3: CASSFANYEQYF. Here the CDR3 DNA reads TGTGCCAGCAGTTTCGCTAACTACGAGCAGTACTTC. V is TRBV2 and J is TRBJ2-7; D remains ambiguous. V shed 5 bases and J shed 3 bases, with 8 bases lying between them. Per germline, CDR1 SNHLY and CDR2 FYNNEI. The CDR3 consists of 12 residues.

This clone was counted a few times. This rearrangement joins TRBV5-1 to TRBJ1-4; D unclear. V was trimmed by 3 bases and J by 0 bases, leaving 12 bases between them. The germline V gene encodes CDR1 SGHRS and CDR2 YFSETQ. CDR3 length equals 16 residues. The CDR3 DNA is TGCGCCAGCAGCTCTCCCACCGGAGCAACTAATGAAAAACTGTTTTTT. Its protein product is CASSSPTGATNEKLFF.

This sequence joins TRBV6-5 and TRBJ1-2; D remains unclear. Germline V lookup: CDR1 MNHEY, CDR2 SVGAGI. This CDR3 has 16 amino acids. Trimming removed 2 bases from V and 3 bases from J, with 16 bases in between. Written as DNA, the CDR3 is TGTGCCAGCAGTTACCCGAGAATTGGGAGGGACTATGGCTACACCTTC. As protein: CASSYPRIGRDYGYTF.

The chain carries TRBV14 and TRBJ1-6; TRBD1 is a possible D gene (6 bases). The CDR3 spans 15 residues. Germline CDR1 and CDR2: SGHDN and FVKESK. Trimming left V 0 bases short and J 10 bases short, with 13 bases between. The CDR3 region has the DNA TGTGCCAGCAGCCAAGATCCCAGGGGTTACTCACCCCTCCACTTT. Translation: CASSQDPRGYSPLHF.

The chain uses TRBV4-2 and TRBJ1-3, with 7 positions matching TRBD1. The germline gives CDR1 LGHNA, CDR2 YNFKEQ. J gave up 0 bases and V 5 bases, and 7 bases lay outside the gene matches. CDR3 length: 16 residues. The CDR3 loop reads CASSSMTGSSGNTIYF. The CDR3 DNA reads TGTGCCAGCAGCTCGATGACAGGGAGCTCTGGAAACACCATATATTTT.

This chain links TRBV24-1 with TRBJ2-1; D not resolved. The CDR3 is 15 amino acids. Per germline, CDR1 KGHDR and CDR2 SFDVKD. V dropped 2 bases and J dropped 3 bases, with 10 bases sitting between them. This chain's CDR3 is CATSDYGGNYNEQFF. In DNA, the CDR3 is TGTGCCACCAGTGATTACGGCGGCAACTACAATGAGCAGTTCTTC.

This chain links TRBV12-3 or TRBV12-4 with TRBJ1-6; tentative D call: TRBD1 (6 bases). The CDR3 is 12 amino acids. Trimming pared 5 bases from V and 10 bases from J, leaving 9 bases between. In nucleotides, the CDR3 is TGTGCCAGCAGTGGGGGCGGCTCACCCCTCCACTTT. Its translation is CASSGGGSPLHF.

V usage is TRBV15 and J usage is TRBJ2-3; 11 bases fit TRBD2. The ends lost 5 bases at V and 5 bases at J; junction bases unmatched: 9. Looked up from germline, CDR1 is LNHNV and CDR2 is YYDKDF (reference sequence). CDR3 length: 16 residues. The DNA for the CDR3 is TGTGCCACCAGCGGTATAGCGGGGGGGCAGAGAGATACGCAGTATTTT. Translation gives CATSGIAGGQRDTQYF.

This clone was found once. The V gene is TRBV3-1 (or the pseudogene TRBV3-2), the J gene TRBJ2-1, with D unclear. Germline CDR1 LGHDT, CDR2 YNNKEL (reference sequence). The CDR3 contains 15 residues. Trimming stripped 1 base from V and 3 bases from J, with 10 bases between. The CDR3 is CASSQGSADYNEQFF. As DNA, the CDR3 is TGTGCCAGCAGCCAAGGATCTGCGGACTACAATGAGCAGTTCTTC.

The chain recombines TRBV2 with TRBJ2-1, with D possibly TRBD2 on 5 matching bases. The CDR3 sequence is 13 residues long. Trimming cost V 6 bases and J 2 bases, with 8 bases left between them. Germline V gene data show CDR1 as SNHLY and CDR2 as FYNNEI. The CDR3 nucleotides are TGTGCCAGCAGGGACTCCCCCTACAATGAGCAGTTCTTC. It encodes CASRDSPYNEQFF.